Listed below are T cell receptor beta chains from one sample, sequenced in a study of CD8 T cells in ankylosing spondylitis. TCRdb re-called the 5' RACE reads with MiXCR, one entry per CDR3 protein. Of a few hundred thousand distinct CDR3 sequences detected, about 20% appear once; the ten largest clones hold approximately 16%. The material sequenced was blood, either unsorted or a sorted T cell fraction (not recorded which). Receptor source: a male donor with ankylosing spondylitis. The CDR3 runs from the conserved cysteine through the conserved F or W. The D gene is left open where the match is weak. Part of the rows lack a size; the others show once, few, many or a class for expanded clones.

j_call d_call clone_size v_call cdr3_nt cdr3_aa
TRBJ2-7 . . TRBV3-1 TGTGCCAGCAGCCAAGATCAAGCCGTCGGCTACGAGCAGTACTTC CASSQDQAVGYEQYF
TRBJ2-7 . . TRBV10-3 TGTGCCATCAGTTCAGATTACGAGCAGTACTTC CAISSDYEQYF
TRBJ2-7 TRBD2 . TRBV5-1 TGCGCCAGCAGCCTCGGGACTAGCGGGGGGATTCCCTCCTACGAGCAGTACTTC CASSLGTSGGIPSYEQYF
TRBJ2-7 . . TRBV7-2 TGTGCCAGCAGCTTAGAACAGGGAAGTTCGGCCTTC CASSLEQGSSAF
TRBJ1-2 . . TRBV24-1 TGTGCCACCAGCCTACATCCACACGGTTGGAGGGGCTACACCTTC CATSLHPHGWRGYTF
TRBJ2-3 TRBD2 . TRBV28 TGTGCCAGCAGTCCCAAGGAGCGGGGTAGCACAGATACGCAGTATTTT CASSPKERGSTDTQYF
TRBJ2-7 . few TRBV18 TGTGCCAGCTCACCGGGGACGAGCTCCTACGAGCAGTACTTC CASSPGTSSYEQYF
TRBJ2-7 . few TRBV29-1 TGCAGCGTTGGGGTAGCGGTGAGCTCCTACGAGCAGTACTTC CSVGVAVSSYEQYF
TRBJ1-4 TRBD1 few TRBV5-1 TGCGCCAGCAGCTTGGGGACAGGAGGGGAAAAACTGTTTTTT CASSLGTGGEKLFF
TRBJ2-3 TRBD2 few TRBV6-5 TGTGCCAGCAGTTACTCCGCGGGAGCGCCAGATACGCAGTATTTT CASSYSAGAPDTQYF
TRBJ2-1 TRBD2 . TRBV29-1 TGCAGCGGAAGCGGGATTTCCACCTACAATGAGCAGTTCTTC CSGSGISTYNEQFF
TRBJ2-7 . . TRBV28 TGTGCCACATGCCGGGACTCCCAGGTGAAGCAGTACTTC CATCRDSQVKQYF
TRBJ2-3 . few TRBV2 TGTGCCAGCAGTGACATAGGGACACGGCACGATACGCAGTATTTT CASSDIGTRHDTQYF
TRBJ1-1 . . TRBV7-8 TGTGCCAGCAGCGGAAGACCGTCGGTCACTGAAGCTTTCTTT CASSGRPSVTEAFF
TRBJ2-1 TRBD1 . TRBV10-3 TGTGCCATCAGTGAGGGGACAGGTGGGGCTATTGGGCCGTTCTTC CAISEGTGGAIGPFF
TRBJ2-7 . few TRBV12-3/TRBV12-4 TGTGCCAGCAGGCCCAGTTCGGCCTACGAGCAGTACTTC CASRPSSAYEQYF
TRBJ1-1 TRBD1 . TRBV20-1 TGCAGTGCTACAGGGGGCGCGGGGGTCAACACTGAAGCTTTCTTT CSATGGAGVNTEAFF
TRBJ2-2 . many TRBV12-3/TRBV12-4 TGTGCCAGCAATAGGGGATTGGGTACCGGGGAGCTGTTTTTT CASNRGLGTGELFF
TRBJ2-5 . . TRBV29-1 TGCAGCGCTTCCGCCCGGGGTGGGGAGACCCAGTACTTC CSASARGGETQYF
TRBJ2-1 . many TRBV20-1 TGCAGTGCTAGAGATGCACGGCGGGAATACAATGAGCAGTTCTTC CSARDARREYNEQFF
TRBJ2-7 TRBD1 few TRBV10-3 TGTGCCATCAGAAGCGACAGGGGCGATTCCTACGAGCAGTACTTC CAIRSDRGDSYEQYF
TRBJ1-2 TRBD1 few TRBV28 TGTGCCAGCAGAGAAACAGGGGTTGATGGCTACACCTTC CASRETGVDGYTF
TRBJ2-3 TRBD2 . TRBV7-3 TGTGCCAGCAGCTTATCACCAGGCGGGAGGGGGACAGATACGCAGTATTTT CASSLSPGGRGTDTQYF
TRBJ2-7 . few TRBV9 TGTGCCAGCAGCGCCCGTCAGGGGTCCCACGAGCAGTACTTC CASSARQGSHEQYF
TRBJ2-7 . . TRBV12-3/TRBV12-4 TGTGCCAGCAGGCTTACCCAGGGACCCCACGAGCAGTACTTC CASRLTQGPHEQYF
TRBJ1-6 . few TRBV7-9 TGTGCCAGCAGCTCACAAAATTCACCCCTCCACTTT CASSSQNSPLHF
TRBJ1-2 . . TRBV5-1 TGCGCCAGCGGACCCTGGACCCTTAACTATGGCTACACCTTC CASGPWTLNYGYTF
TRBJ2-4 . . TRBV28 TGTGCCAGCAGTTCCTGGGCGGGCGTAGCCAAAAACATTCAGTACTTC CASSSWAGVAKNIQYF
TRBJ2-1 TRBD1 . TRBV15 TGTGCCACCAGCGGCGGACAGGGTTGGGATGAGCAGTTCTTC CATSGGQGWDEQFF
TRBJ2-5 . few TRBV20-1 TGCAGTGCTTGGGTGCAAGAGACCCAGTACTTC CSAWVQETQYF
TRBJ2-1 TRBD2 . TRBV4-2 TGTGCCAGCAGCCAACTACTAGCGGTTTCCTACAATGAGCAGTTCTTC CASSQLLAVSYNEQFF
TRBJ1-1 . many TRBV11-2 TGTGCCAGCAGCTTAGGAGAGGTAACTGAAGCTTTCTTT CASSLGEVTEAFF
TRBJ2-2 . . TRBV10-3 TGTGCCATCAGGTCGACCATGAACACCGGGGAGCTGTTTTTT CAIRSTMNTGELFF
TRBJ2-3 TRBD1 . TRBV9 TGTGCCAGCAGCGTAGATCAGGGGGCAGATACGCAGTATTTT CASSVDQGADTQYF
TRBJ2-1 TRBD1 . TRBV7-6 TGTGCCAGCAGCAGCACCGGGACAGGGGATGGTGAGCAGTTCTTC CASSSTGTGDGEQFF
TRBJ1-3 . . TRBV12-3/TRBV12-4 TGTGCCAGCAGTCCCCTTGATACAGGTGCGGGAAACACCATATATTTT CASSPLDTGAGNTIYF
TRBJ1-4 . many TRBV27 TGTGCCAGCAGTTTTCGACAGCCTGCAACTAATGAAAAACTGTTTTTT CASSFRQPATNEKLFF
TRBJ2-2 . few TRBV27 TGTGCCAGCAGCACAGTGAACACCGGGGAGCTGTTTTTT CASSTVNTGELFF
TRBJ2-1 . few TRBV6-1 TGTGCCAGCACTCTCTATGGCGGATCCAATGAGCAGTTCTTC CASTLYGGSNEQFF
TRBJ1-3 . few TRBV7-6 TGTGCCAGCAGCTTAGTTCAGGGGCGAGGAAACACCATATATTTT CASSLVQGRGNTIYF
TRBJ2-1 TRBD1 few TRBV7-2 TGTGCCAGCAGCCAACGGAAAGGACAGGGACGGTCAAATGAGCAGTTCTTC CASSQRKGQGRSNEQFF
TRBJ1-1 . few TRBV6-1 TGTGCCAGCAGTGAAGACAGGCGAACAGGGTGGGACACTGAAGCTTTCTTT CASSEDRRTGWDTEAFF
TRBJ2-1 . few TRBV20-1 TGCAGTGCTAATCGGGGACCCTTGGGCTACAATGAGCAGTTCTTC CSANRGPLGYNEQFF
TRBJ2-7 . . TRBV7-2 TGTGCCAGCAGCTTAGTCGGGGCCACCGGCTACGAGCAGTACTTC CASSLVGATGYEQYF
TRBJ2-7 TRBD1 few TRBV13 TGTGCCAGCAGCCGACGGACAGGGCGCTACGAGCAGTACTTC CASSRRTGRYEQYF
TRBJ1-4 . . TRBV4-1 TGCGCCAGCAGCCAAGAGGTGTGGGAAAAACTGTTTTTT CASSQEVWEKLFF